This TCR beta chain was captured in a study of blood T cells in healthy people across ages. Whole-study findings and limits: Greater diversity and more naive CD4+ cells were seen in long-lived donors than in aged donors.

A second PCR of roughly 7 to 11 cycles used a sample-barcoded 5' primer and a J-beta primer mix. TCRdb recomputed calls from the 5' RACE reads with MiXCR, one row per CDR3 protein. The sample yields roughly 830,000 distinct CDR3 sequences, less than 80% seen once. This clonotype appeared a few times. Its specificity is unknown. Donors gave roughly 10 milliliters of peripheral blood apiece. Sequenced input: blood. This clonotype was sampled from a man aged 30 to 45 in good health.

As DNA, the CDR3 is TGTGCCAGCACAGAGGCATTTAGCACAGATACGCAGTATTTT. Residues: CASTEAFSTDTQYF. The V and J genes are TRBV6-6 and TRBJ2-3, with D unclear. The CDR3 is made up of 14 amino acids. The V end lost 7 bases, the J end lost 0 bases, and 11 bases lay between the germline ends. Germline loops: CDR1 MNHNY, CDR2 SVGAGI (reference sequence).